This TCR beta chain was identified during a study of cytomegalovirus exposure and HLA in healthy donors. Germline V CDR1 and CDR2: SQVTM, ANQGSEA. This CDR3 spans 13 amino acids. Trimming at V came to 4 bases and at J to 5 bases, leaving 4 bases not matched to a gene. It was with 60 Vbeta and 13 Jbeta primers that the PCR ran. Authors' analysis steps: Approximately 10 million shared chains were among around 80 million unique TCR beta chains counted in a later analysis. Here immunoSEQ multiplex PCR was the method, and the copy in TCRdb shows in-frame clones only, minus some. That table gives V, J and clone size, and the DNA gave D and trimming. Of 150,000 to 200,000 clones in the sample, 82% were seen once.

Sequenced input: PBMCs. This TCR came from a girl between 5 and 17 years old in good health and CMV-seropositive. This sequence joins TRBV29-1 and TRBJ2-7, with TRBD1 matching over 11 bases. CDR3 DNA sequence: TGCAGCGTTGCGGACAGGGGGCTGAACGAGCAGTACTTC. This translates into CSVADRGLNEQYF.